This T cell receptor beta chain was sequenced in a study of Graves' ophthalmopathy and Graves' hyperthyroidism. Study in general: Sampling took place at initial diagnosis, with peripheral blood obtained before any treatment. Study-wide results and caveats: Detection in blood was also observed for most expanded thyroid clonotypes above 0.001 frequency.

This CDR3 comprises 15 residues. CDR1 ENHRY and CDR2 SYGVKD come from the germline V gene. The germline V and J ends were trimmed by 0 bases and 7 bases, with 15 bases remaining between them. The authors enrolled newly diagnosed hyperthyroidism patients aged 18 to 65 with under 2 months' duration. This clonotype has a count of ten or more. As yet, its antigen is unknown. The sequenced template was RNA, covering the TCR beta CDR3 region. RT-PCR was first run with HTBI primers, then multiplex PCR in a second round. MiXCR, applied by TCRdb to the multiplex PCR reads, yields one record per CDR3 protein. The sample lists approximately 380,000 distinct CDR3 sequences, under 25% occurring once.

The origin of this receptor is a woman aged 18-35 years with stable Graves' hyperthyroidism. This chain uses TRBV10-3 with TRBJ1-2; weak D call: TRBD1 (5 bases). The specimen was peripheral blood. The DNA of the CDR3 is TGTGCCATCAGTGAGTCGCAAGGCAGGGCCCCTGGCTACACCTTC. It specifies CAISESQGRAPGYTF.